This T cell receptor (beta chain) derives from a study of Graves' ophthalmopathy and Graves' hyperthyroidism. General study results and limits: Progression of ophthalmopathy was predicted by the model with about 66% sensitivity and roughly 73% specificity.

For repertoire sequencing, the TCR beta CDR3 regions were amplified from RNA transcripts. HTBI-primed RT-PCR formed the first round, and a multiplex PCR formed the second. TCRdb ran MiXCR on the multiplex PCR reads and lists one entry per CDR3 protein. The table has some 160,000 distinct CDR3 sequences, 30% to 45% seen once. This clonotype was observed many times. Its antigen is still unknown. The TCR comes from a man in his thirties or forties with Graves' ophthalmopathy. The material sequenced was peripheral blood.

The CDR3 region is CASSLVAAYSNQPQHF. Written as DNA, the CDR3 is TGTGCCAGCAGTTTAGTTGCAGCTTATAGCAATCAGCCCCAGCATTTT. The V call is TRBV28, the J call TRBJ1-5; no definite D call. Per germline, CDR1 MDHEN and CDR2 SYDVKM. The CDR3 is 16 residues long. Trimming took off 2 bases at V and 0 bases at J, with 11 bases between the two ends.